This T cell receptor beta chain was recovered during a study of blood T cell repertoires in COVID-19 (dated by TCRdb to the early 2020s). Regarding the complete study: Samples covering the acute and convalescent phases of COVID-19 were provided by collaborators in the United States, Italy and Spain. The material from the prospective study consisted of cDNA or gDNA derived from T cells, B-cell-depleted T cells, or PBMCs. A de-identified subject ID, COVID-19 status, age in years and sex were almost always included in the sample metadata. The repertoires were released in a freely available public database meant as a resource for research on the immune response to SARS-CoV-2. Samples were obtained from the ongoing ImmuneRACE study (first 160 participants) and from some 1,200 subjects provided by 6 global collaborators. Subjects who had been exposed to COVID-19, were actively infected with it, or had recovered from it provided the deeply sampled blood TCRbeta repertoires that made up the dataset. Where available, HLA class I and class II types were taken from metadata supplied by the sample provider and were not determined by assay-based typing.

Study-wide findings and limitations: Clinical and demographic metadata were provided uncurated, with the amount varying by source and participant.

The V end loses 2 bases and the J end loses 2 bases, and a stretch of 6 bases separates them. Inclusive of the bounding cysteine and phenylalanine, the CDR3 is 13 residues long. CDR3 DNA only is kept here, 39 bases in frame from base 1. Whole blood was collected in K2EDTA tubes by collaborating institutions according to the institutions' own protocols. Collaborator samples were shipped for TCRbeta analysis as frozen whole blood, isolated PBMCs, or DNA extracted from either sample type. TCRbeta CDR3 regions were amplified from genomic DNA by means of the immunoSEQ Assay, a bias-controlled multiplex PCR. In the source study's methods: The number of nucleated cells in each sample was estimated from the amplification of reference gene primers within the assay. To quantify the absolute abundance of each unique TCRbeta CDR3 rearrangement, sequence reads were collapsed and filtered. Productive Simpson clonality was computed per sample as the square root of Simpson's diversity index over productive rearrangements. The source is immuneACCESS, and TCRdb retained only in-frame sequences with V and J called. Part of the clones is not carried over; for the studies checked, unresolved V genes explain less than half of this, and the remainder is unexplained. V and J calls and clone size are as listed in that table; D and trimming were resolved from the DNA. A total of approximately 350,000 clones appear in this sample, 70% to 90% of them only once. Around 1.3% of the sample is held by the ten biggest clonotypes.

As concerns this clone: Its antigen target is currently unknown. No much larger clone is present one base from it, and per-base qualities are unavailable.

Sequenced material: peripheral blood. The source of this sequence is a man aged 40-55 years with acute or convalescent COVID-19. This sequence uses TRBV12-3 or TRBV12-4 and TRBJ1-2; the D gene cannot be resolved reliably. The CDR3 protein is CASSLPRNYGYTF. The bases read TGTGCCAGCAGTTTACCCAGGAACTATGGCTACACCTTC.